This TCR beta chain was documented in a study of shared T cell receptors in the human thymus. Sequencing used immunoSEQ multiplex PCR; TCRdb keeps in-frame clones, though not all of them. Among roughly 660,000 clones, roughly 88% were seen once, and the ten largest hold over 0.008%. This CDR3 is built from 13 residues. Trimming shortened V by 2 bases and J by 4 bases, and 12 bases separated the two germline ends. CDR1 and CDR2 from the germline V gene are GTSNPN and SVGIG (reference sequence). These same records also appear under a second study, on human thymus T cells. This second report adds: Thymic as well as blood repertoires seemed to favor certain V and J genes unevenly. Related work found strong thymic repertoire overlap between unrelated individuals.

V gene TRBV30 combines with J gene TRBJ2-7; possibly TRBD2 for D (5 bases). The receptor's source is a boy younger than two with a congenital heart defect. Sequenced input: thymocytes. The CDR3 DNA follows: TGTGCCTGGAGTTCCGGACTGAAGTACGAGCAGTACTTC. This translates into CAWSSGLKYEQYF.